This T cell receptor (beta chain) appears in the sequencing data of a study of CD8 T cells in ankylosing spondylitis. General study results and limits: Prior work had noted some motif variants in reactive arthritis blood and synovial fluid. The clones that were linked to disease were reported to be significantly enriched in matched synovial fluid samples from ankylosing spondylitis patients.

Quantitative 5'-RACE with molecular barcodes produced the TCR beta libraries. TCRdb analysed the 5' RACE reads with MiXCR anew, one entry per CDR3 protein. Of approximately 250,000 distinct CDR3 sequences listed, around 8% were seen once; the top ten hold 4.8%. The CDR3 is 13 residues long. Per the germline V gene, CDR1 is DFQATT and CDR2 is SNEGSKA (reference sequence). A remark on this clonotype: Its target is unknown. The junction does not match germline at one end; this may be a read error.

V and J are TRBV20-1 and TRBJ2-3, with D perhaps TRBD1 (5 bases). This clonotype was sampled from a female donor with ankylosing spondylitis or in good health (not recorded which). Sequencing used blood, either unsorted or a sorted T cell fraction (not recorded which). The CDR3 is CSARPGFTATQYF. CDR3 sequence (DNA): TGCAGTGCTAGACCAGGGTTCACAGCTACGCAGTATTTT.